What follows is one TCR beta chain and its context. In TCRdb, the 5' RACE reads were re-called with MiXCR into one record per CDR3 protein. Here the sample spans 1.5 million or so distinct CDR3 sequences, around a third being singletons. Trimming took off 0 bases at V and 8 bases at J, with 19 bases between the two ends. This CDR3 spans 16 amino acids. Germline CDR1 and CDR2: LGHNA and YNFKEQ. This sample was taken from a study of identical twins. The sample comprised cord blood. The rearrangement joins TRBV4-2 to TRBJ1-2; D is perhaps TRBD1 (6 bases). The sequence was obtained from a newborn girl in good health. CDR3 in amino acids: CASSQESWQGIGGYTF. Here the CDR3 DNA reads TGTGCCAGCAGCCAAGAGAGTTGGCAGGGGATAGGCGGCTACACCTTC.